This section outlines one T cell receptor (beta chain) sequence together with its context. Its antigen is not identified. The data derive from a study of CD8 T cells in ankylosing spondylitis. Study conclusions and caveats: One TCR beta motif, made up of roughly 8 highly homologous variants, appeared characteristic of ankylosing spondylitis blood. Disease-linked clones proved CD8+ and comparatively uncommon in peripheral blood.

Germline CDR1 and CDR2: DFQATT and SNEGSKA (reference sequence). Trimming removed 0 bases at V and 8 bases at J, with 8 bases between. The CDR3 consists of 12 residues. The authors made TCR beta libraries by quantitative 5'-RACE with molecular barcodes. From the 5' RACE reads, TCRdb called clonotypes with MiXCR, one entry per CDR3 protein. The sample lists 200,000 to 250,000 distinct CDR3 sequences, approximately 16% seen once, with roughly 43% in the top ten. The chain has TRBV20-1 and TRBJ2-1, with a possible D match to TRBD2 (6 bases). This TCR was recovered from a male donor with ankylosing spondylitis. The specimen was blood, either unsorted or a sorted T cell fraction (not recorded which). In DNA, the CDR3 is TGCAGTGCTAGAGAGGAGGGAGATGAGCAGTTCTTC. Amino acid sequence: CSAREEGDEQFF.